A selection of T cell receptor beta chains follows, all from one sample in a study of blood T cell repertoires in COVID-19. Some clones are missing from TCRdb's copy, which holds only in-frame ones; the method was immunoSEQ multiplex PCR. Found here are about 160,000 clones, less than 90% of them singletons; the top ten hold approximately 8%. Input material: PBMCs or T cells enriched from blood (not recorded which). The source is a woman aged 45-65 years who had recovered from COVID-19. CDR3s leave out the opening cysteine and the closing phenylalanine or tryptophan.

TRBV5-1,ASSLRLAGAGELF
TRBV3-1/TRBV3-2,ASSQVSGNTIY
TRBV28,ASSFSSYGYT
TRBV12-5,ASGSSGGVWNQETQY
TRBV2,AIGQDPLKPQH
TRBV5-5,ASSPDRGGWGTQY
TRBV7-6,ASSLDTGHSYEQY
TRBV18,ASSPPTKEAF
TRBV5-1,ASSLAGLGTASYEQY
TRBV5-1,ASSLDQGASYEQY
TRBV19,ASSRAINTDTQY
TRBV28,ASSRPTGDTEAF
TRBV28,ASSFQRPGLVPDTQY
TRBV19,ASTPRAWEPQH
TRBV7-2,ASSLGGGPGEQY
TRBV9,ASSVAAGLVDTQY
TRBV10-3,AISAGPEGNSPLH
TRBV27,ASSPGGDYGYT
TRBV2,ASSEKGGQGNQPQH
TRBV27,ASSSTGTSSEQF
TRBV18,ASSPTRDQPQH
TRBV7-9,ASSLESSYEQY
TRBV27,ATRQGYYGYT
TRBV28,ASISPVRGNQPQH
TRBV19,ASRSGGSISYGYT
TRBV7-2,ASSSGLAGGQETQY
TRBV9,ASSVNSVRDRGRGEQF
TRBV27,ASSDIFRGQGYT
TRBV18,ASSPGGHQPQH
TRBV10-3,AISEGRITEAF
TRBV18,ASSPSGGDQPQH
TRBV6-1,ASSEGTGSNTEAF
TRBV19,ASSMRVGTEAF
TRBV7-9,ASSPGTSESETQY
TRBV7-9,ASSSPQGNQPQH
TRBV6-4,ASSEPGQETQY
TRBV5-1,ASSLDWGGTEAF
TRBV6-5,ASTRAGANVLT
TRBV5-4,ASSHQDSPGGV
TRBV19,ASSLTAMNTEAF
TRBV4-3,ASSQEAGGGLNEQF
TRBV28,ASSAPGQRAYNEKLF
TRBV28,ASSGGGSNQPQH
TRBV27,ASSGGGRKLF
TRBV6-6,ASSPQGTYEQY
TRBV6-4,ASSTLARIGNEQF
TRBV27,ASSAGTGNEQY
TRBV6-1,ASSEARRQGAGGELF
TRBV6-5,ASSRQGIGEKLF
TRBV19,ASILSNRGPGYT
TRBV14,ASSFRGGELF
TRBV28,ASSAAKTSGRDPYNEQF
TRBV12-3/TRBV12-4,ASSLLTDTQY
TRBV4-3,ASSQGVAGGSYEQY
TRBV3-1/TRBV3-2,ASQDEDTLSGNTIY
TRBV7-9,ASSLFRLAGNNEQF
TRBV3-1/TRBV3-2,ASRGSERGAKNIQY